The present entry profiles one T cell receptor (beta chain) with its context. This clonotype was recorded at least ten times. It has no known antigen specificity. Base qualities are not at hand, and no much larger clone is one base apart. V drops 4 bases and J drops 4 bases, leaving 11 bases in between. For CDR1 and CDR2, the germline V gene (reference sequence) lists LNHDA and SQIVND. The CDR3, cysteine through phenylalanine, is 14 amino acids long. The kept DNA is CDR3 alone, 42 bases in frame from the first base. Library construction relied on RACE. Sequenced using a NextSeq 500. During library preparation, unique molecular identifiers were attached to individual cDNA molecules so that TCRs could be counted in a quantitative, reproducible way. From each blood RNA sample, both TCR alpha and TCR beta chains were sequenced. In the source study's methods: The median number of TCRs per sample was approximately 96,000, ranging from about 20,000 to 750,000. V, J and CDR3 annotation of the TCR reads was carried out using the Decombinator software suite. For PS versus PT1 abundance plots, all samples were subsampled to the same number of TCRs (28,000). TCRs were defined as expanded if absent before sensitization and observed at least eight times at the 2-week time point. The public reads were quality trimmed at Q25 with fastp and then assembled into clones with MiXCR by TCRdb, keeping productive beta chains. Under each unique CDR3 protein, matching rows form one entry showing the most common genes and DNA. What appears here as the V and J calls and clone size reflects TCRdb's work, not the paper's. Within this sample are 130,000 or so distinct CDR3 sequences, with around 10% of them counted one time only. Roughly 2.3% of the sample is taken by the ten largest.

This sample was taken from a study of human T cells and chemical hapten exposure (TCRdb year 2021). Notes on the research overall: For sensitization, 2% DPC in acetone was applied to a roughly 2 cm by roughly 2 cm area of upper inner arm skin. For TCR sequencing, blood came from approximately 29 alopecia patients at anywhere from one to four time points (pre-sensitization, 2, 6 and 24 weeks). The patient cohort, mostly female, included alopecia areata with under or over 50% scalp involvement, alopecia totalis and alopecia universalis. Patients additionally received weekly therapeutic DPC doses to the scalp throughout the roughly 25-week study period. The study tracked peripheral blood TCR repertoire changes in vivo during primary and secondary sensitization to the hapten diphenylcyclopropenone (DPC) in alopecia patients. Patch testing was done on the upper back using Finn chambers containing 0.01% DPC, and results were scored after 6 days according to International Contact Dermatitis Research Group standards. The libraries were sequenced as a pool, and the TCR yield per sample differed mostly because of small variations in library volumes within the pool. Blood was sampled from patients pre-sensitization (week 0) and at 2, 6 and about 24 weeks after DPC sensitization.

The time point tag for this specimen amounts to: patch test 3, about 24 weeks after DPC sensitization. The treatment or condition label of this sample denotes: therapeutic diphenylcyclopropenone sensitization with weekly scalp DPC. Blood at each patch-test visit was drawn before the patch test was applied. Eligible patients were aged 18 to 70, diagnosed with alopecia, deemed suitable for DPC therapy, and excluded if pregnant. Total RNA was extracted from unfractionated whole blood that had been collected in Tempus Blood RNA tubes. What the authors observed across the whole study: DPC sensitization did not change how many TCRs were above 1 in 1000 frequency, and no evidence was found of alterations in global repertoire structure. The number of PT1 expanded TCRs positively correlated with patch test score, significant at thresholds 8, 16 and 32 but not 4. Repeated subsampling changed both the strength of the expansion versus patch-test correlation and the threshold at which the correlation became significant. Expanded TCRs formed significantly more large CDR3 similarity clusters than pre-sensitization or healthy control sets, consistent with antigen-driven responses. All patients had alopecia, a presumed autoimmune disease, so their immune response might differ from that of healthy individuals.

The rearrangement combines TRBV19 with TRBJ2-1; perhaps TRBD2 is the D gene, with 5 bases matching. Material: whole blood, obtained in connection with sensitization to the hapten diphenylcyclopropenone (DPC). This receptor was taken from a woman aged 45-59 years with alopecia areata. Some clones in this sample may be carry-over from other donors' samples. The CDR3 region reads CASSREGYYNEQFF. The DNA is TGTGCCAGTAGTAGAGAGGGCTATTACAATGAGCAGTTCTTC.